Shown below are 24 T cell receptor beta chains from a single sample sequenced in a study of glioma-infiltrating T cells after dendritic cell vaccination. Profiled with immunoSEQ multiplex PCR; TCRdb holds only in-frame clones, not every one. The table lists some 99,000 clones, around 80% of them singletons. The time point was: after dendritic cell vaccination, including at tumor progression/relapse. Sequencing was performed on blood, taken after dendritic cell vaccination. The receptors were gathered from a human donor with glioblastoma.

This chain connects TRBV5-1 to TRBJ2-5; TRBD2 matches at 9 bases. Germline loops: CDR1 SGHRS, CDR2 YFSETQ. J lost 1 base, V lost 1 base, and 2 bases had no gene match. CDR3 size: 15 residues. Here the CDR3 reads CASSLLAGAQETQYF. The CDR3 region has the DNA TGCGCCAGCAGCTTGTTAGCGGGGGCCCAAGAGACCCAGTACTTC. The complete variable domain, with remaining parts taken from reference TRBV5-1 and TRBJ2-5, reads KAGVTQTPRYLIKTRGQQVTLSCSPISGHRSVSWYQQTPGQGLQFLFEYFSETQRNKGNFPGRFSGRQFSNSRSEMNVSTLELGDSALYLCASSLLAGAQETQYFGPGTRLLVL.

The CDR3 reads CASSPDRGRLFQPQHF. For the CDR3, the DNA is TGTGCCAGCAGTCCGGACAGGGGGCGACTTTTTCAGCCCCAGCATTTT. This rearrangement joins TRBV2 to TRBJ1-5, with 11 bases identical to TRBD1. The CDR3 consists of 16 residues. V lost 5 bases to trimming and J lost 6 bases; unmatched junction nucleotides: 9. The V gene's germline CDR1 is SNHLY and CDR2 FYNNEI.

The chain uses TRBV29-1 and TRBJ2-7, with D perhaps matching TRBD1 (6 bases). Germline CDR1 SQVTM, CDR2 ANQGSEA. The CDR3 totals 12 residues. V was clipped by 7 bases and J by 2 bases, with 12 bases between them. Written as DNA, the CDR3 is TGCAGCGCTGAGGACAGTCCCTACGAGCAGTACTTC. The encoded protein is CSAEDSPYEQYF.

V and J are TRBV5-6 and TRBJ1-2, with no clear D. Germline V CDR1 and CDR2: SGHDT, YYEEEE. Trimming shortened V by 0 bases and J by 3 bases, and 6 bases separated the two germline ends. The length of the CDR3 is 13 residues. Here the CDR3 DNA reads TGTGCCAGCAGCTTGGCGGTGGACTATGGCTACACCTTC. It specifies CASSLAVDYGYTF.

J is TRBJ2-3 and V is TRBV21-1; the table calls TRBD1, which could not be checked here. TRBV21-1 is an annotated pseudogene. The CDR3 is 17 residues long. The DNA for the CDR3 is TGTGCCAGCAGTCCCCCGTCGAAGGGGCCTAGCACAGATACGCAGTATTTT. Amino acid sequence: CASSPPSKGPSTDTQYF.

The rearrangement links TRBV29-1 to TRBJ2-1; 8 nucleotides agree with TRBD2. Germline CDR1 and CDR2: SQVTM and ANQGSEA. The J segment lost 2 bases and the V segment lost 6 bases, leaving 6 bases of the junction unmatched. The CDR3 runs to 14 residues. CDR3 region: CSVAGRGAYNEQFF. CDR3 DNA sequence: TGCAGCGTCGCAGGGCGGGGGGCCTACAATGAGCAGTTCTTC.

This clone was seen only once. V usage is TRBV5-8 and J usage is TRBJ2-1; D ambiguous. CDR1 and CDR2 (germline): SGHTS, YDEGEE. Between the trimmed V and J ends, which lost 2 bases and 0 bases, there was a span of 12 bases. The CDR3 is 16 residues long. The CDR3 DNA reads TGTGCCAGCAGCTTAACTATTACGACCTCCTACAATGAGCAGTTCTTC. The encoded protein is CASSLTITTSYNEQFF.

Here the CDR3 DNA reads TGTGCCAGCAGTAACCGCGGGGGGAACTATGGCTACACCTTC. Amino acid sequence: CASSNRGGNYGYTF. The chain is built from TRBV6-5 and TRBJ1-2; D might be TRBD1 (5 bases). The CDR3 has 14 amino acids. Trimming stripped 5 bases from V and 2 bases from J, with 12 bases between. The germline CDR1 and CDR2 sequences are MNHEY and SVGAGI.

This clone was counted between two and nine times. The CDR3 nucleotides are TGTGCCAGTAGCTTAAATCGCGGAGCGGGGAACACAGATACGCAGTATTTT. As protein: CASSLNRGAGNTDTQYF. The chain employs TRBV19 and TRBJ2-3, with 7 bases lining up with TRBD2. The trim removed 6 bases at V and 2 bases at J, leaving 14 bases unmatched. CDR3 length: 17 residues. Germline loops: CDR1 LNHDA, CDR2 SQIVND (reference sequence).

The chain is built from TRBV6-5 and TRBJ2-3; the D is unclear. CDR1 is MNHEY and CDR2 is SVGAGI in the germline V gene. The CDR3 is 14 residues long. The V end lost 5 bases, the J end lost 2 bases, and 11 bases lay between the germline ends. CDR3 protein: CASSPRVDTDTQYF. The CDR3 DNA reads as TGTGCCAGCAGTCCCCGGGTGGACACAGATACGCAGTATTTT.

V is TRBV5-1 and J is TRBJ1-3; possibly TRBD1 for D (5 bases). The CDR3 is 15 amino acids. CDR1 is SGHRS and CDR2 is YFSETQ in the germline V gene. Trimming cost V 4 bases and J 0 bases, with 11 bases left between them. CDR3 residues: CASSATESSGNTIYF. The CDR3 coding sequence is TGCGCCAGCAGCGCGACAGAGAGCTCTGGAAACACCATATATTTT.

The chain links TRBV5-1 to TRBJ2-2; 10 bases are a match to TRBD1. Germline V gene data show CDR1 as SGHRS and CDR2 as YFSETQ. There are 16 residues in the CDR3. Germline trimming cut 4 bases from V and 5 bases from J; bases unmatched to any gene: 8. The DNA of the CDR3 is TGCGCCAGCAGCCGCATCCCGGGACAGGGGACCGGGGAGCTGTTTTTT. Translating gives CASSRIPGQGTGELFF.

The rearrangement joins TRBV9 to TRBJ2-1; 12 bases fit TRBD2. The germline V gene encodes CDR1 SGDLS and CDR2 YYNGEE. V gave up 3 bases and J gave up 9 bases; unmatched junction bases: 4. This CDR3 contains 14 residues. The CDR3 here is CASSEGLAGGEQFF. CDR3 DNA: TGTGCCAGCAGCGAGGGACTAGCGGGTGGTGAGCAGTTCTTC.

The chain joins TRBV6-1 to TRBJ2-2; D ambiguous. The germline gives CDR1 MNHNS, CDR2 SASEGT. The CDR3 runs to 14 residues. V was trimmed by 3 bases and J by 3 bases, leaving 8 bases between them. The CDR3 sequence: CASSELYDTGELFF. CDR3 DNA sequence: TGTGCCAGCAGTGAGTTGTATGACACCGGGGAGCTGTTTTTT.

This chain connects TRBV9 to TRBJ2-3; D not resolved. The germline V and J ends were trimmed by 1 base and 7 bases, with 4 bases remaining between them. The germline CDR1 and CDR2 sequences are SGDLS and YYNGEE. The CDR3 length is 11 residues. The CDR3 nucleotides are TGTGCCAGCAGCGTATCCAATACGCAGTATTTT. Translated: CASSVSNTQYF.

This clone was observed a single time. The chain links TRBV9 to TRBJ2-1, with D possibly matching TRBD1 (6 bases). Germline lookup yields CDR1 SGDLS and CDR2 YYNGEE. Trimming took off 2 bases at V and 10 bases at J, with 10 bases between the two ends. The CDR3 length is 12 residues. The chain's CDR3 is CASSVQQGEQFF. DNA of the CDR3: TGTGCCAGCAGCGTTCAACAGGGAGAGCAGTTCTTC.

This clone appeared once. This chain joins TRBV7-2 and TRBJ2-5, with D possibly matching TRBD2 (6 bases). The germline V gene encodes CDR1 SGHTA and CDR2 FQGNSA. Trimming removed 5 bases from V and 2 bases from J, with 18 bases in between. This CDR3 has 16 amino acids. The CDR3: CASSKQLGLVQETQYF. The CDR3 bases are TGTGCCAGCAGCAAACAGCTGGGACTGGTACAAGAGACCCAGTACTTC.

The CDR3 nucleotides are TGTGCCAGCAGCAAAGTCTCCGGGACAGGGTACTATGGCTACACCTTC. This translates into CASSKVSGTGYYGYTF. V and J are TRBV21-1 and TRBJ1-2; TRBD1, the table's D call, was not compared with the DNA. TRBV21-1 is a known pseudogene. This CDR3 has 16 residues.

The CDR3 DNA sequence: TGTGCCAGCAGCTTAATAGAGTCGTCCTACGAGCAGTACTTC. This gives the protein CASSLIESSYEQYF. This chain links TRBV11-2 with TRBJ2-7; D remains unclear. Germline CDR1 and CDR2: SGHAT and FQNNGV. V was pared by 2 bases and J by 1 base, with 9 bases between. The CDR3 length is 14 residues. The full variable domain, in which reference TRBV11-2 and TRBJ2-7 provide the parts outside the CDR3, is EAGVAQSPRYKIIEKRQSVAFWCNPISGHATLYWYQQILGQGPKLLIQFQNNGVVDDSQLPKDRFSAERLKGVDSTLKIQPAKLEDSAVYLCASSLIESSYEQYFGPGTRLTVT.

This chain joins TRBV25-1 and TRBJ1-2, with D tentatively TRBD1 (6 bases). Per germline, CDR1 MGHDK and CDR2 SYGVNS. Trimming pared 5 bases from V and 7 bases from J, leaving 14 bases between. The CDR3 runs to 13 residues. CDR3: CASSHQGGLGYTF. CDR3 nucleotide sequence: TGTGCCAGCAGTCACCAAGGGGGTCTTGGCTACACCTTC.

The chain couples TRBV2 to TRBJ2-5; no clear D gene. This CDR3 region has 13 residues. The V end lost 3 bases, the J end lost 9 bases, and 14 bases lay between the germline ends. CDR1 is SNHLY and CDR2 is FYNNEI in the germline V gene. CDR3 DNA: TGTGCCAGCAGTGAGCCCTTTCTAGTACCCCAGTACTTC. Its protein product is CASSEPFLVPQYF.

The chain carries TRBV7-6 and TRBJ1-3; TRBD1 matches 9 bases. Germline values: CDR1 SGHVS, CDR2 FNYEAQ. J lost 2 bases, V lost 5 bases, and 4 bases had no gene match. The CDR3 has 15 amino acids. CDR3 sequence: CASSPNRGPGNTIYF. The CDR3 DNA follows: TGTGCCAGCAGCCCCAACAGGGGGCCTGGAAACACCATATATTTT.

The CDR3 nucleotides read TGCGCCAGCAGCTTGGGACAGGGGATTGCCTATGGCTACACCTTC. Residues: CASSLGQGIAYGYTF. The chain is built from TRBV5-1 and TRBJ1-2, with 8 bases matching TRBD1. Trimming removed 0 bases from V and 4 bases from J; junction bases left unmatched: 5. The germline V gene has CDR1 SGHRS and CDR2 YFSETQ. CDR3 length: 15 amino acids.

The chain has TRBV21-1 and TRBJ1-6; the tabulated D call, TRBD1, remains unverified against the DNA. TRBV21-1 is reported as a pseudogene. The CDR3 has 17 amino acids. For the CDR3, the DNA is TGTGCCAGCAGCAAATTCCCAGGGGATATCTCTAATTCACCCCTCCACTTT. It translates to CASSKFPGDISNSPLHF.